The next 2 T cell receptor beta chains were all read from a single sample in a study of T cell responses to AZD1222 COVID-19 vaccine. Sequenced by immunoSEQ multiplex PCR; TCRdb stores in-frame clones only, minus some. The data show approximately 220,000 clones, more than 85% seen once. This specimen was peripheral blood, taken on day 0 of MenACWY control vaccination. The receptors were gathered from an adult in good health.

The chain recombines TRBV5-4 with TRBJ1-1, with D tentatively TRBD1 (5 bases). Trimming left V 0 bases short and J 4 bases short, with 13 bases between. The CDR3 totals 15 residues. Looked up from germline, CDR1 is SGHNT and CDR2 is YYREEE (reference sequence). CDR3 nucleotides: TGTGCCAGCAGCTTGGCAGGGCTTGGGAGCACTGAAGCTTTCTTT. It codes for CASSLAGLGSTEAFF.

This rearrangement joins TRBV9 to TRBJ2-1; tentative D call: TRBD1 (5 bases). In germline, CDR1 is SGDLS, CDR2 YYNGEE. The ends were cut back, 4 bases at V and 3 bases at J, with 17 bases in the middle. The CDR3 spans 16 residues. The chain's CDR3 is CASSRRQRPSYNEQFF. CDR3 DNA: TGTGCCAGCAGCAGAAGACAGCGTCCAAGCTACAATGAGCAGTTCTTC.